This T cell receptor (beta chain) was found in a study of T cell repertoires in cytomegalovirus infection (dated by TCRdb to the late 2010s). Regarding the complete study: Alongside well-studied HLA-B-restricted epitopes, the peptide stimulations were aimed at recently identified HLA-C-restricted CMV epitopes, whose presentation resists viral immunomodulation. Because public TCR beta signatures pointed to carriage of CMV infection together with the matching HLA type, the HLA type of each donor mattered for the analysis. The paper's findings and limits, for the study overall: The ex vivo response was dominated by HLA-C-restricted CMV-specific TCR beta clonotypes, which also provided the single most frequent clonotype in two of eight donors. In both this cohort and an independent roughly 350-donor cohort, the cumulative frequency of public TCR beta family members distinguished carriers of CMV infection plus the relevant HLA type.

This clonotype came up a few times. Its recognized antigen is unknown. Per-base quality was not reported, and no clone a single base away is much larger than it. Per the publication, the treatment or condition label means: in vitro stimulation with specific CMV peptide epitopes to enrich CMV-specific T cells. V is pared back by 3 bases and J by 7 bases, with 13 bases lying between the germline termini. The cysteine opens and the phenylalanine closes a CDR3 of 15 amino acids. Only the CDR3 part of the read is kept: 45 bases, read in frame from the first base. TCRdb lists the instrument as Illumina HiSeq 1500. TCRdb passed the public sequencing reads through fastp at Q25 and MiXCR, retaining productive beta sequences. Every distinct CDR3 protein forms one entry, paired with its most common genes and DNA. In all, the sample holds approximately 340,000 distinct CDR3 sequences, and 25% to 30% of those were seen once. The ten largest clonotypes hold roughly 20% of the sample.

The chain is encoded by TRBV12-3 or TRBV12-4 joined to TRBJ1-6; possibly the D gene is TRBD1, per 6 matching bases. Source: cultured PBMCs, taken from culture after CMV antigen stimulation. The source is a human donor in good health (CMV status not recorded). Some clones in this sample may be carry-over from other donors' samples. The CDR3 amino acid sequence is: CASSLRTAGNSPLHF. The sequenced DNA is TGTGCCAGCAGTTTGCGGACAGCGGGAAATTCACCCCTCCACTTT.